This TCR beta chain was obtained from a study of shared T cell receptors in the human thymus. Produced via immunoSEQ multiplex PCR; TCRdb's table is partial and in-frame only. The sample has 700,000 or so clones, 70% to 90% seen once. The same specimen was also included in a second study, on human thymus T cells.

The clonotype originates from a girl younger than two with a congenital heart defect. Specimen: thymocytes.

CDR3 nucleotides: TGTGCCAGCAGCGCCTTTAGCGGGGGGCCCCGATTTGACGGCGGGGAGCTGTTTTTT. This encodes CASSAFSGGPRFDGGELFF. This sequence joins TRBV7-3 and TRBJ2-2, with 10 positions matching TRBD2. This CDR3 spans 19 amino acids. V shed 5 bases, J shed 7 bases, and the junction held 19 bases outside the gene matches. CDR1 and CDR2 (germline): SGHTA, FQGTGA.